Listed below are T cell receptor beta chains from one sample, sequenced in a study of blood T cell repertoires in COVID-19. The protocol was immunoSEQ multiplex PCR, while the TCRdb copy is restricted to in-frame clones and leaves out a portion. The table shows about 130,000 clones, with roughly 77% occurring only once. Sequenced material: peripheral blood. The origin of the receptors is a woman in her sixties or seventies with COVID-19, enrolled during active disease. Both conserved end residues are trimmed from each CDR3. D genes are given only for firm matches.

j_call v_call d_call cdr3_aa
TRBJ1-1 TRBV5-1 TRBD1 ASSLGDRGPNTEAF
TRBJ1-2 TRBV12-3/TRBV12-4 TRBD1 ASSLHRGGYT
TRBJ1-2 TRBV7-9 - ASSLAQTYGYT
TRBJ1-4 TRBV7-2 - ASSLVSGGSGEKLF
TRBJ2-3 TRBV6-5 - ASGFRARTDTQY
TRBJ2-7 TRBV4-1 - ASSQVGGTYEQY
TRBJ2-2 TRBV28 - ASSPQTMIANTGELF
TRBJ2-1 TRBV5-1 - ASSLGSLTYNEQF
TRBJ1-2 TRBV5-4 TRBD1 ASSLGQGARNNYGYT
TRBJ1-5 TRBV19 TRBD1 ASSPQGAQRGQPQH
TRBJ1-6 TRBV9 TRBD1 ASRQTGTENSPLH
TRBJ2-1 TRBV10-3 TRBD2 AISEVAGVYNEQF
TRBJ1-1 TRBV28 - ASSFVGRGTEAF
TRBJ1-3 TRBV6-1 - ASSETVPRSGNTIY
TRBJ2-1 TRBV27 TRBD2 ASSLWGGGVFNEQF
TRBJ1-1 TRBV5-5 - ASSRDRTEAF
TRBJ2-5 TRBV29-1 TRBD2 SVEGGEETQY
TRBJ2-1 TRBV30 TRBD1 AWSTGTGYNEQF
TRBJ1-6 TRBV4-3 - ASSQDSGYSSPLH
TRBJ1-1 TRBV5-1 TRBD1 ASSVSGTANTEAF
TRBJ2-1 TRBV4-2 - ASSQELHVYNEQF
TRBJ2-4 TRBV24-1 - ATSDGQPLAKNIQY
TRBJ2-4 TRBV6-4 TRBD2 ASSDGRAKVAKNIQY
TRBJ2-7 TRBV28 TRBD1 ASSSGQGLRQY
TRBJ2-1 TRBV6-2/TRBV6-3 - ASSYPRLATDNEQF
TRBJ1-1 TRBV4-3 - ASSQVSQGGGAF
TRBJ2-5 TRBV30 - AWRGQPGETQY
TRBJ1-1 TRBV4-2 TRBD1 ASSLRQGLTEAF
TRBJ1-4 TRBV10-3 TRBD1 AISESGRGNEKLF
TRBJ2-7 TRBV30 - AWSTRGAVVEQY
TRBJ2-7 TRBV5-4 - ASSPRDTQLSSYEQY
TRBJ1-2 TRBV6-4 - ASSPSQGGNYGYT
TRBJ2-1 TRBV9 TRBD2 ASSQFLSGGDNEQF
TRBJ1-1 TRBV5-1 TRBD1 ASSLRQGAITEAF
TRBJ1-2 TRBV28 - ASSFDRNYGYT
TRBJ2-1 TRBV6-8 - ASTLTGPTIFHNEQF
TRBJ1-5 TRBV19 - ASSIGGVGDQPQH
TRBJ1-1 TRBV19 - ASSRYLLQGGITEAF
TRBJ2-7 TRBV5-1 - ASSLGLETDEQY
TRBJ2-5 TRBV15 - ATSSAGQLLQETQY
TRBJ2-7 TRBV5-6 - ASNYRDTYYEQY
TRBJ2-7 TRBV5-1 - ASSLGDEQY
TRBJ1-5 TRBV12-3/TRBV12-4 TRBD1 ASSFQGAQPQH
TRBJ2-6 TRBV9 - ASSTRLLSGANVLT
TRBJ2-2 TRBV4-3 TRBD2 ASSERDGDLLF
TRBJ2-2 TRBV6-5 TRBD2 ATGGGRNTGELF
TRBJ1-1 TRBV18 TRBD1 ASSPLDRAEAF
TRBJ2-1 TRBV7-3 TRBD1 ASSSQGNSYNEQF
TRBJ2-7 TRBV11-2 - ASSLGARAGWSYEQY
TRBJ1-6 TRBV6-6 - ASSPASATYNSPLH
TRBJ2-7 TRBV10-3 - AISALGRDHEQY
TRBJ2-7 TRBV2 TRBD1 ASTPVHRGEQY
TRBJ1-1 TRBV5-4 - ASSLAGARGARVNTEAF
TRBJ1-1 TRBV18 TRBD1 ASSLQGSNTEAF